The 16 T cell receptor beta chains presented below share a single source sample, sequenced in a study of blood T cell repertoires in COVID-19. Assay: immunoSEQ multiplex PCR; the TCRdb copy retains only in-frame clones and omits some. The sample lists 90,000 to 150,000 clones; 80% to 90% were seen once. The sequenced sample was peripheral blood. These TCRs come from a man aged 65 to 79 who had recovered from COVID-19.

Only one count was recorded for this clone. The chain employs TRBV5-4 and TRBJ1-6, with D possibly being TRBD1 (6 bases). The CDR3 loop spans 16 amino acids. The V end lost 4 bases, the J end lost 5 bases, and 16 bases lay between the germline ends. Per germline, CDR1 SGHNT and CDR2 YYREEE (reference sequence). The CDR3 here is CASSPTEGHNNSPLHF. CDR3 DNA sequence: TGTGCCAGCAGCCCGACTGAGGGACATAATAATTCACCCCTCCACTTT.

This sequence joins TRBV6-2 or TRBV6-3 and TRBJ2-5; no clear D gene. Trimming took 2 bases from V and 2 from J, leaving 18 bases between them. Per the germline V gene, CDR1 is MNHEY and CDR2 is SVGEGT. The CDR3 contains 17 residues. As DNA, the CDR3 is TGTGCCAGCAGTTACGCCCCCGGTAGAGGCTCACAAGAGACCCAGTACTTC. Translating gives CASSYAPGRGSQETQYF.

This chain joins TRBV10-1 and TRBJ2-3, with D possibly being TRBD2 (7 bases). CDR3 size: 14 residues. Germline-derived CDR1 and CDR2 are WNHNN and SYGVQD (reference sequence). Between the trimmed V and J ends, which lost 4 bases and 7 bases, there was a span of 15 bases. This CDR3 is CASSATPGGHTQYF. CDR3 coding DNA: TGCGCCAGCAGTGCTACCCCCGGGGGGCATACGCAGTATTTT.

The gene calls are TRBV5-1 and TRBJ2-2; TRBD1 matches 7 bases. This CDR3 is built from 15 residues. Looked up from germline, CDR1 is SGHRS and CDR2 is YFSETQ. Trimming at V came to 4 bases and at J to 7 bases, leaving 10 bases not matched to a gene. CDR3 sequence: CASSGGQITDGELFF. The CDR3 region has the DNA TGCGCCAGCAGCGGGGGACAGATCACCGACGGGGAGCTGTTTTTT.

This clone was counted a few times. The chain joins TRBV19 to TRBJ2-2; weak D call: TRBD2 (6 bases). The germline CDR1 and CDR2 sequences are LNHDA and SQIVND (reference sequence). The CDR3 consists of 15 residues. Trimming took off 5 bases at V and 7 bases at J, with 17 bases between the two ends. CDR3 amino acids: CASSSPGTDGGELFF. Here the CDR3 DNA reads TGTGCCAGTAGTTCGCCCGGGACTGATGGCGGGGAGCTGTTTTTT. The whole variable domain, filled in from reference TRBV19 and TRBJ2-2, reads DGGITQSPKYLFRKEGQNVTLSCEQNLNHDAMYWYRQDPGQGLRLIYYSQIVNDFQKGDIAEGYSVSREKKESFPLTVTSAQKNPTAFYLCASSSPGTDGGELFFGEGSRLTVL.

The gene calls are TRBV29-1 and TRBJ1-2; 11 nucleotides agree with TRBD1. Germline V lookup: CDR1 SQVTM, CDR2 ANQGSEA. The CDR3 consists of 14 residues. Trimming took 4 bases from V and 4 from J; bases not matched to a gene: 5. The CDR3 reads CSVAGQGAGYGYTF. CDR3 nucleotides: TGCAGCGTTGCCGGACAGGGGGCGGGCTATGGCTACACCTTC.

The rearrangement uses TRBV11-1 and TRBJ2-1, with D perhaps TRBD1 (6 bases). The length of the CDR3 is 15 residues. Trimming pared 1 base from V and 5 bases from J, leaving 12 bases between. Per germline, CDR1 SGHAT and CDR2 FQDESV (reference sequence). In DNA, the CDR3 is TGTGCCAGCAGCTTAGGGGGGCCAGAAAACAATGAGCAGTTCTTC. Translation gives CASSLGGPENNEQFF.

The chain uses TRBV6-1 and TRBJ2-5; D remains ambiguous. The ends were cut back, 0 bases at V and 2 bases at J, with 10 bases in the middle. This CDR3 comprises 15 residues. Germline CDR1 reads MNHNS; CDR2 reads SASEGT. CDR3 loop: CASSEASSQQETQYF. CDR3 nucleotide sequence: TGTGCCAGCAGTGAAGCATCGAGCCAACAAGAGACCCAGTACTTC.

V usage is TRBV5-1 and J usage is TRBJ1-2, with 9 nucleotides matching TRBD1. CDR3 length: 14 amino acids. Trimming removed 3 bases from V and 6 bases from J; junction bases left unmatched: 6. Germline values: CDR1 SGHRS, CDR2 YFSETQ. This CDR3 reads CASSSARQGDGYTF. CDR3 coding DNA: TGCGCCAGCAGCTCCGCAAGACAGGGGGATGGCTACACCTTC.

There are a few counts of this clone. The chain couples TRBV30 to TRBJ1-5; D may be TRBD1 (6 bases). Trimming shortened V by 2 bases and J by 7 bases, and 18 bases separated the two germline ends. The CDR3 contains 15 residues. Germline CDR1 is GTSNPN and CDR2 is SVGIG (reference sequence). CDR3: CAWSIGGQGYQPQHF. CDR3 in DNA: TGTGCCTGGAGTATCGGCGGGCAGGGGTACCAGCCCCAGCATTTT.

V and J are TRBV15 and TRBJ1-4, with D perhaps TRBD1 (5 bases). Per germline, CDR1 LNHNV and CDR2 YYDKDF (reference sequence). Trimming removed 1 base from V and 7 bases from J, with 10 bases in between. This CDR3 comprises 14 residues. The CDR3 DNA reads TGTGCCACCAGCAGAGGACAGACCCTTGAAAAACTGTTTTTT. This translates into CATSRGQTLEKLFF.

The chain links TRBV5-1 to TRBJ2-5; maybe TRBD1 (6 bases). Germline-derived CDR1 and CDR2 are SGHRS and YFSETQ. The CDR3 sequence is 15 residues long. V lost 3 bases, J lost 0 bases, and 12 bases lay in between. In DNA, the CDR3 is TGCGCCAGCAGCTACTCCGGGACAAACCAAGAGACCCAGTACTTC. It codes for CASSYSGTNQETQYF.

In DNA form, the CDR3 reads TGCGCCAGCAGCGGCATTGGGGCGGGGGGACGCGAGCAGTACTTC. Translation: CASSGIGAGGREQYF. The V gene is TRBV5-1, the J gene TRBJ2-7; TRBD2 agrees at 8 bases. The CDR3 loop spans 15 amino acids. Germline V gives CDR1 SGHRS, CDR2 YFSETQ. The junction had 12 bases not matched to a gene; V was cut back by 4 bases and J by 6 bases.

In this sample, this clone turned up a few times. This chain joins TRBV5-1 and TRBJ2-3; 8 nucleotides align to TRBD1. The ends lost 0 bases at V and 5 bases at J; junction bases unmatched: 5. The CDR3 length is 15 residues. Germline CDR1 reads SGHRS; CDR2 reads YFSETQ. The CDR3 spells CASSLEGRGLDTQYF. DNA for the CDR3: TGCGCCAGCAGCTTGGAGGGCAGGGGGCTAGATACGCAGTATTTT.

The chain is built from TRBV6-6 and TRBJ2-7; weak D call: TRBD2 (7 bases). Germline values: CDR1 MNHNY, CDR2 SVGAGI (reference sequence). Trimming left V 0 bases short and J 4 bases short, with 16 bases between. CDR3 size: 16 residues. The CDR3: CASSYSKGGALYEQYF. The CDR3 DNA is TGTGCCAGCAGTTACTCAAAGGGGGGGGCTCTTTACGAGCAGTACTTC.

V and J are TRBV27 and TRBJ2-1; 10 nucleotides match TRBD2. Germline V CDR1 and CDR2: MNHEY, SMNVEV (reference sequence). V dropped 2 bases and J dropped 8; count of bases not matched to a gene: 6. CDR3 length: 15 amino acids. CDR3 loop: CASSLGTSVTHEQFF. The DNA of the CDR3 is TGTGCCAGCAGTTTAGGGACTAGCGTGACCCATGAGCAGTTCTTC.